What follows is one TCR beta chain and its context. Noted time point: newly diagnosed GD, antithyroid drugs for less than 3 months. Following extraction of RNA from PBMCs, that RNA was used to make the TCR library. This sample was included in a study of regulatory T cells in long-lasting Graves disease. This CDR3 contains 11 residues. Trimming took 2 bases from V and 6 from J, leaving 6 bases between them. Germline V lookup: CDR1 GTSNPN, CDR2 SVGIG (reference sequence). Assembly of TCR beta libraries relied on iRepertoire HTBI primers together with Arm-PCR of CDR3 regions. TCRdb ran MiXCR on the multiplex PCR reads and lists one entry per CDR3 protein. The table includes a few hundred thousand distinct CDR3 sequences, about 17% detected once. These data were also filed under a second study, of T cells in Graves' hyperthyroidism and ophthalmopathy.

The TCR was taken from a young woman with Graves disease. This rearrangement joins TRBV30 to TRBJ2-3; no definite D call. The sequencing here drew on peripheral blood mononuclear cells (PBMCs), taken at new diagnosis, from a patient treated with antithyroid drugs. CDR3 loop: CAWSLEDTQYF. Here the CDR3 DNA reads TGTGCCTGGAGTCTTGAGGATACGCAGTATTTT.